This T cell receptor (beta chain) was recorded in a study of T cell responses to AZD1222 COVID-19 vaccine. Notes on the study in general: The study found Spike-specific TCR breadth and depth rose after two AZD1222 doses. Among the donors, most were white British and more were female, and clonal diversity was possibly underestimated.

The CDR3 has 14 amino acids. V lost 1 base, J lost 4 bases, and 11 bases lay in between. The germline CDR1 and CDR2 sequences are MNHNS and SASEGT. Using immunoSEQ multiplex PCR, the repertoire was profiled, and TCRdb retains in-frame clones only, with some absent. The sample lists 75,000 to 95,000 clones; roughly 85% were seen once. Of note for this clone: Its antigen is unknown.

Combined were second doses at about 4 or about 12 weeks. Sequencing was performed on peripheral blood, taken 28 days after the second AZD1222 dose. This clonotype originated in an adult who received the AZD1222 COVID-19 vaccine. The rearrangement joins TRBV6-1 to TRBJ2-7; D is perhaps TRBD2 (6 bases). The CDR3 loop reads CASSEEEGRYEQYF. The CDR3 coding sequence is TGTGCCAGCAGTGAAGAAGAGGGGAGGTACGAGCAGTACTTC.